A selection of T cell receptor beta chains follows, all from one sample in a study of T cells expressing NK-cell markers. TCRdb reprocessed the 5' RACE reads, keeping one entry per CDR3 protein, no DNA. The sample spans 140,000 or so distinct CDR3 sequences; the ten largest clones claim about 12%. The sample was blood T cells: a sorted CD56 or NKG2C T cell subset, CD4+ or CD8+ T cells, or bulk PBMC T cells (not recorded which). Receptors were obtained from a man younger than 35 in good health. CDR3s include the opening cysteine and the closing phenylalanine or tryptophan. Each record gives: J gene, V gene, CDR3 protein.

J gene: TRBJ2-6; V gene: TRBV11-2; CDR3 protein: CASRRTGGHLWANVLTF
J gene: TRBJ2-6; V gene: TRBV7-9; CDR3 protein: CARPCRPSGANVLTF
J gene: TRBJ2-1; V gene: TRBV2; CDR3 protein: CASMPAGGLYNEQFF
J gene: TRBJ2-2; V gene: TRBV7-2; CDR3 protein: CASRGRGDTGELFF
J gene: TRBJ2-2; V gene: TRBV29-1; CDR3 protein: CSAGYSGMGELFF
J gene: TRBJ1-3; V gene: TRBV5-1; CDR3 protein: CASSLRSRDREGNTIYF
J gene: TRBJ2-1; V gene: TRBV27; CDR3 protein: CASSFVGEYNEQFF
J gene: TRBJ2-7; V gene: TRBV2; CDR3 protein: CARRRQKDAGEQYF
J gene: TRBJ2-2; V gene: TRBV10-2; CDR3 protein: CASTGSGRTNTGELFF
J gene: TRBJ2-2; V gene: TRBV7-2; CDR3 protein: CASSHGIFVGELFF
J gene: TRBJ2-1; V gene: TRBV12-3/TRBV12-4; CDR3 protein: CASSPQGIEQFF
J gene: TRBJ2-1; V gene: TRBV7-8; CDR3 protein: CASSLGRDSYNEQFF
J gene: TRBJ2-1; V gene: TRBV9; CDR3 protein: CASSPELGSPHNEQFF
J gene: TRBJ2-7; V gene: TRBV7-9; CDR3 protein: CASSPVGAPVEQYF